What follows are 29 T cell receptor beta chains derived from one specimen sequenced in a study of blood T cells in healthy people across ages. The use of a sample-barcoded 5' primer and a J-beta primer mix characterized a second PCR of roughly 7 to 11 cycles. In TCRdb, the 5' RACE reads were re-called with MiXCR into one record per CDR3 protein. In the table there are over a million distinct CDR3 sequences, roughly 40% of which are singletons. The sequenced sample consisted of blood. The receptors derive from a woman under 30 in good health.

This clonotype was detected once. The gene calls are TRBV2 and TRBJ1-2; TRBD1 might be the D (6 bases). The CDR3 spans 15 residues. V gave up 4 bases and J gave up 1 base, with 13 bases separating them. Germline lookup yields CDR1 SNHLY and CDR2 FYNNEI. CDR3 coding DNA: TGTGCCAGCAGTGCCCAGACAGGACTTAACTATGGCTACACCTTC. Translating gives CASSAQTGLNYGYTF. The whole variable domain, filled in from reference TRBV2 and TRBJ1-2, reads EPEVTQTPSHQVTQMGQEVILRCVPISNHLYFYWYRQILGQKVEFLVSFYNNEISEKSEIFDDQFSVERPDGSNFTLKIRSTKLEDSAMYFCASSAQTGLNYGYTFGSGTRLTVV.

The chain is built from TRBV7-7 and TRBJ2-2, with 9 bases that match TRBD1. The germline gives CDR1 SSHAT, CDR2 FNYEAQ (reference sequence). With 11 bases clipped from V and 5 bases from J, the junction kept 6 bases outside the gene matches. The CDR3 loop spans 13 amino acids. The chain's CDR3 is CAGGQGPTGELFF. CDR3 nucleotides: TGTGCCGGGGGACAGGGTCCGACCGGGGAGCTGTTTTTT.

The chain uses TRBV7-2 and TRBJ2-5; D assignment may be TRBD1 or TRBD2 (5 bases each). The V gene lost 6 bases and the J gene lost 5 bases, with 16 bases spanning the gap. The CDR3 has 14 amino acids. Germline V CDR1 and CDR2: SGHTA, FQGNSA. The CDR3, as DNA: TGTGCCAGCAGGAAGGACGAGGGGTGGGAGACCCAGTACTTC. Translation: CASRKDEGWETQYF.

This clonotype showed up many times. At one boundary the junction diverges from the germline segment, which might be a read error. This sequence joins TRBV5-1 and TRBJ2-7; D gene unclear. Looked up from germline, CDR1 is SGHRS and CDR2 is YFSETQ. CDR3 length: 13 residues. In DNA, the CDR3 is TGTGCCAGCAGTTTGGCGGAGTCCTACGAGCAGTACTTC. Translating gives CASSLAESYEQYF.

The chain links TRBV3-1 to TRBJ2-3; maybe TRBD2 (5 bases). The CDR3 totals 16 residues. Trimming left V 8 bases short and J 6 bases short, with 24 bases between. Germline V gene data show CDR1 as LGHDT and CDR2 as YNNKEL (reference sequence). The CDR3 loop is CASSSEGSQPADTQYF. The CDR3 coding sequence is TGTGCCAGCTCCTCCGAGGGCTCTCAGCCCGCGGATACGCAGTATTTT.

The chain couples TRBV10-3 to TRBJ1-1; 7 bases match TRBD1. The CDR3 length is 13 residues. CDR1 and CDR2 (germline): ENHRY, SYGVKD. Trimming at V came to 10 bases and at J to 0 bases, leaving 5 bases not matched to a gene. CDR3 sequence: CATWDSLNTEAFF. DNA for the CDR3: TGTGCCACCTGGGACAGCCTGAACACTGAAGCTTTCTTT.

The V gene is TRBV7-3, the J gene TRBJ2-3; possibly TRBD1 for D (5 bases). The germline gives CDR1 SGHTA, CDR2 FQGTGA. V shed 0 bases and J shed 5 bases, with 9 bases lying between them. This CDR3 has 14 amino acids. DNA of the CDR3: TGTGCCAGCAGCTTAACGGCGCAGGGAGATACGCAGTATTTT. Translated, it gives CASSLTAQGDTQYF.

The J gene is TRBJ1-3, the V gene TRBV18; D uncertain. Trimming shortened V by 0 bases and J by 0 bases, and 12 bases separated the two germline ends. CDR3 length: 17 amino acids. Germline CDR1 KGHSH, CDR2 LQKENI. The CDR3 is CASSPPGSPNSGNTIYF. CDR3 sequence (DNA): TGTGCCAGCTCACCACCGGGGAGCCCCAACTCTGGAAACACCATATATTTT.

The rearrangement links TRBV7-8 to TRBJ2-5; no clear D. V lost 5 bases and J 1 base, leaving 11 bases between the germline ends. Germline CDR1 and CDR2: SGHVS and FQNEAQ. This CDR3 is built from 14 residues. The CDR3 DNA reads as TGTGCCAGCAGCCTCCAAACGTTCCAAGAGACCCAGTACTTC. This codes for CASSLQTFQETQYF.

The chain has TRBV7-2 and TRBJ1-2, with 9 nucleotides matching TRBD1. Losses at the gene ends were 1 base for V and 4 bases for J; bases not matched to a gene: 4. There are 15 residues in the CDR3. Per the germline V gene, CDR1 is SGHTA and CDR2 is FQGNSA. CDR3: CASSLETGGGYGYTF. CDR3 DNA: TGTGCCAGCAGCTTAGAGACAGGGGGAGGCTATGGCTACACCTTC.

This clonotype showed up just a few times. The gene calls are TRBV25-1 and TRBJ2-5, with TRBD1 as a possible D gene (6 bases). Germline V CDR1 and CDR2: MGHDK, SYGVNS. CDR3 size: 15 residues. The V gene lost 5 bases and the J gene lost 3 bases, with 16 bases spanning the gap. The CDR3 region is CASSPAGGWEETQYF. The DNA for the CDR3 is TGTGCCAGCAGTCCGGCTGGGGGCTGGGAAGAGACCCAGTACTTC.

The chain links TRBV6-5 to TRBJ2-7, with a tentative D call TRBD1 (5 bases). The CDR3 is 15 residues long. The ends were cut back, 0 bases at V and 3 bases at J, with 12 bases in the middle. Germline V gene lookup returns CDR1 MNHEY and CDR2 SVGAGI. In DNA, the CDR3 is TGTGCCAGCAGTTACTCGGACAACTCTCTCTACGAGCAGTACTTC. It specifies CASSYSDNSLYEQYF.

V gene TRBV15 combines with J gene TRBJ2-7; D remains ambiguous. This CDR3 is built from 13 residues. V dropped 6 bases and J dropped 2 bases, with 11 bases sitting between them. Germline V CDR1 and CDR2: LNHNV, YYDKDF (reference sequence). The CDR3 nucleotides read TGTGCCACCAGTCCCCGTCGCGCCTACGAGCAGTACTTC. As protein: CATSPRRAYEQYF.

V usage is TRBV20-1 and J usage is TRBJ1-5, with 11 bases matching TRBD1. The CDR3 consists of 16 residues. Losses at the gene ends were 6 bases for V and 0 bases for J; bases not matched to a gene: 7. The germline gives CDR1 DFQATT, CDR2 SNEGSKA (reference sequence). CDR3 bases: TGCAGTGCAATCGGGACAGGGGGAAATAGCAATCAGCCCCAGCATTTT. Protein: CSAIGTGGNSNQPQHF.

This rearrangement joins TRBV7-9 to TRBJ2-1, with 11 positions matching TRBD2. CDR1 is SEHNR, CDR2 FQNEAQ, per germline (reference sequence). The length of the CDR3 is 20 residues. J gave up 0 bases and V 4 bases, and 14 bases lay outside the gene matches. This chain's CDR3 is CASSSSWDSGRDSSYNEQFF. CDR3 sequence (DNA): TGTGCCAGCAGCTCCTCGTGGGATAGCGGGAGGGACAGCTCCTACAATGAGCAGTTCTTC.

V gene TRBV25-1 combines with J gene TRBJ1-3, with D perhaps matching TRBD1 (5 bases). Germline CDR1 and CDR2: MGHDK and SYGVNS. V was trimmed by 6 bases and J by 0 bases, leaving 12 bases between them. The CDR3 contains 15 residues. CDR3 sequence reads: CASRGLVSSGNTIYF. The DNA for the CDR3 is TGTGCCAGCAGGGGACTCGTCAGCTCTGGAAACACCATATATTTT.

This clonotype was seen a few times. The chain combines TRBV24-1 with TRBJ2-3; D remains ambiguous. There are 12 residues in the CDR3. The V and J ends lost 1 base and 6 bases respectively, with 4 bases between them. CDR1 and CDR2 from the germline V gene are KGHDR and SFDVKD. CDR3 bases: TGTGCCACCAGTGATTTCGGGGATACGCAGTATTTT. It translates to CATSDFGDTQYF.

In its sample, this clonotype was seen a few times. This chain links TRBV27 with TRBJ2-7, with D perhaps TRBD1 or TRBD2 (5 bases each). The CDR3 length is 14 residues. The V end was cut by 1 base, the J end by 2 bases, with 9 bases between. In germline, CDR1 is MNHEY, CDR2 SMNVEV (reference sequence). CDR3 residues: CASSLLGVPYEQYF. The CDR3 nucleotides are TGTGCCAGCAGTTTATTGGGGGTTCCCTACGAGCAGTACTTC.

This clonotype came up once. This chain connects TRBV7-6 to TRBJ1-2, with D possibly matching TRBD1 (6 bases). CDR3 size: 16 residues. Trimming left V 2 bases short and J 4 bases short, with 17 bases between. The V gene's germline CDR1 is SGHVS and CDR2 FNYEAQ. The CDR3 reads CASSLLGQGTAYGYTF. For the CDR3, the DNA is TGTGCCAGCAGCTTATTAGGTCAGGGGACGGCCTATGGCTACACCTTC.

This clonotype turned up a few times. The J gene is TRBJ2-5, the V gene TRBV20-1; 9 bases map to TRBD1. The closer fit of TRBJ2-7 to the DNA end suggests the J call may be wrong. The CDR3 totals 15 residues. Germline V gives CDR1 DFQATT, CDR2 SNEGSKA (reference sequence). The CDR3: CSAYPYRTGVYEQYF. CDR3 nucleotides: TGCAGTGCTTACCCGTACCGGACAGGGGTATACGAGCAGTACTTC.

The genes are TRBV4-1 and TRBJ2-7, with D uncertain. Germline V gives CDR1 MGHRA, CDR2 YSYEKL. Deletions cut 2 bases from V and 2 bases from J, with 4 bases between. This CDR3 has 12 residues. CDR3 DNA sequence: TGCGCCAGCAGCCAAAATACCTACGAGCAGTACTTC. It is translated as CASSQNTYEQYF.

V usage is TRBV12-3 or TRBV12-4 and J usage is TRBJ1-2, with D possibly TRBD1 on 5 matching bases. This CDR3 has 13 amino acids. V was clipped by 5 bases and J by 7 bases, with 14 bases between them. The CDR3 DNA sequence: TGTGCCAGCAGTCGGGGGTCAGAAGCTGGCTACACCTTC. Translation gives CASSRGSEAGYTF.

Note on this clonotype: Germline is not matched at one junction end, which may reflect a read error. The J gene is TRBJ1-5, the V gene TRBV10-3; tentative D call: TRBD1 (6 bases). CDR3 size: 14 residues. Germline CDR1 ENHRY, CDR2 SYGVKD. CDR3 residues: CAISPPRDNQPQHF. CDR3 nucleotides: TGTGCCATCAGTCCCCCCCGGGACAATCAACCCCAGCATTTT.

At least ten counts were recorded for this clonotype. J is TRBJ1-5 and V is TRBV25-1; D is unclear. The CDR3 is made up of 14 amino acids. V was pared by 0 bases and J by 6 bases, with 9 bases between. CDR1 and CDR2 (germline): MGHDK, SYGVNS. The CDR3 bases are TGTGCCAGCAGTGAATATGGGGAGAGTCAGCCCCAGCATTTT. As protein: CASSEYGESQPQHF.

The V gene is TRBV10-3, the J gene TRBJ2-6; the D gene is possibly TRBD1 (5 bases). V dropped 5 bases and J dropped 0 bases, with 17 bases sitting between them. Germline lookup yields CDR1 ENHRY and CDR2 SYGVKD. This CDR3 contains 18 residues. The CDR3 loop reads CAISPRSTASSGANVLTF. CDR3 sequence (DNA): TGTGCCATCAGTCCACGATCGACAGCCAGCTCTGGGGCCAACGTCCTGACTTTC.

V and J are TRBV15 and TRBJ2-6; the match to TRBD1 covers 8 bases. The germline V gene has CDR1 LNHNV and CDR2 YYDKDF (reference sequence). The CDR3 length is 17 residues. Trimming removed 0 bases from V and 0 bases from J; junction bases left unmatched: 1. The DNA for the CDR3 is TGTGCCACCAGCAGAGATGGGACAGGCTCTGGGGCCAACGTCCTGACTTTC. Translation: CATSRDGTGSGANVLTF.

This clonotype was seen just once. V gene TRBV4-1 combines with J gene TRBJ2-7, with D perhaps matching TRBD1 (6 bases). V dropped 5 bases and J dropped 5 bases, with 13 bases sitting between them. CDR1 and CDR2 from the germline V gene are MGHRA and YSYEKL. The CDR3 has 13 residues. The CDR3 DNA sequence: TGCGCCAGCAGCGATAGGGGGTCCCACGAGCAGTACTTC. It codes for CASSDRGSHEQYF.

The V call is TRBV27, the J call TRBJ2-1, with TRBD1 matching 8 bases. The CDR3 is 16 residues long. V trimming: 5 bases; J trimming: 2 bases; junction bases outside the gene matches: 8. CDR1 is MNHEY and CDR2 is SMNVEV in the germline V gene (reference sequence). In DNA form, the CDR3 reads TGTGCCAGCAGTAACCAGGGGGCAGGGGCCTACAATGAGCAGTTCTTC. This encodes CASSNQGAGAYNEQFF.

The chain joins TRBV10-2 to TRBJ1-3, with TRBD1 identical over 8 bases. Germline CDR1 and CDR2: WSHSY and SAAADI. Trimming took 2 bases from V and 4 from J; bases not matched to a gene: 4. CDR3 length equals 15 residues. CDR3 nucleotides: TGCGCCAGCAGTGAGCCCGGACAGGGCGGAAACACCATATATTTT. Translation: CASSEPGQGGNTIYF.